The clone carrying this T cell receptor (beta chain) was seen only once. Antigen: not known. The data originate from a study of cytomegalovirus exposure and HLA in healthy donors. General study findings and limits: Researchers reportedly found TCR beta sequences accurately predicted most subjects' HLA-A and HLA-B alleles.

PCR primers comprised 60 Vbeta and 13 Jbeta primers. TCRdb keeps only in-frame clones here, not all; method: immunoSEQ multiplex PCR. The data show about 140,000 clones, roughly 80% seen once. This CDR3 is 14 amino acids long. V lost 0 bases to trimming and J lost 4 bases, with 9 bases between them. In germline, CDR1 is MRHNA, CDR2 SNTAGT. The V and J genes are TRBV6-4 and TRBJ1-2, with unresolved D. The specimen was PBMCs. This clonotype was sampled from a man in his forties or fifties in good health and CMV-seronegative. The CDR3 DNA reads TGTGCCAGCAGTGACTCGAAATCGGGCTATGGCTACACCTTC. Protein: CASSDSKSGYGYTF.